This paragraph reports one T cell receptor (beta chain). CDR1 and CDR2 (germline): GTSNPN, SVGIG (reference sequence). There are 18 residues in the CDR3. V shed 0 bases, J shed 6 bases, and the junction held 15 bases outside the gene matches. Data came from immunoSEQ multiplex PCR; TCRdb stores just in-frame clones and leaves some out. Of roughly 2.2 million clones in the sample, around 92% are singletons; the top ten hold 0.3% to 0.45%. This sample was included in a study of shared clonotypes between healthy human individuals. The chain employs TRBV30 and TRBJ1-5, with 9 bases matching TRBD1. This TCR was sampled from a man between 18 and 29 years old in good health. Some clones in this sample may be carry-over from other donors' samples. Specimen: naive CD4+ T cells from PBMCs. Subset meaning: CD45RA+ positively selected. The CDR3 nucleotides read TGTGCCTGGAGTGTCGAACGGTGGTCAGGGACAGGGAGTCAGCCCCAGCATTTT. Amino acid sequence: CAWSVERWSGTGSQPQHF. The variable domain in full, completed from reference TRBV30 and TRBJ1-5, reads SQTIHQWPATLVQPVGSPLSLECTVEGTSNPNLYWYRQAAGRGLQLLFYSVGIGQISSEVPQNLSASRPQDRQFILSSKKLLLSDSGFYLCAWSVERWSGTGSQPQHFGDGTRLSIL.